This T cell receptor (beta chain) was documented in a study of cytomegalovirus exposure and HLA in healthy donors. Findings and caveats of the study: Earlier analysis found most TCR beta V segments productive about 87% or about 30% of the time. By a later analysis, the bulk of CMV-associated TCR beta chains appeared HLA-restricted.

Details on this clone: The antigen remains unidentified.

Each of the donors was a healthy bone marrow donor. The germline V gene has CDR1 WNHNN and CDR2 SYGVQD (reference sequence). With V trimmed by 8 bases and J by 4 bases, 13 bases remained unmatched. CDR3 length equals 15 residues. The PCR was carried out with 60 Vbeta primers and 13 Jbeta primers. Some clones are missing from TCRdb's copy, which holds only in-frame ones; the method was immunoSEQ multiplex PCR. The sample records about 140,000 clones, roughly 80% being singletons. Sequencing was carried out using PBMCs. The chain recombines TRBV10-1 with TRBJ2-7; 8 nucleotides match TRBD2. The origin of this receptor is a female donor in good health and CMV-seronegative. The CDR3 loop is CASSNSAGGIYEQYF. CDR3 nucleotide sequence: TGCGCCAGCTCAAATTCGGCGGGAGGAATTTACGAGCAGTACTTC.